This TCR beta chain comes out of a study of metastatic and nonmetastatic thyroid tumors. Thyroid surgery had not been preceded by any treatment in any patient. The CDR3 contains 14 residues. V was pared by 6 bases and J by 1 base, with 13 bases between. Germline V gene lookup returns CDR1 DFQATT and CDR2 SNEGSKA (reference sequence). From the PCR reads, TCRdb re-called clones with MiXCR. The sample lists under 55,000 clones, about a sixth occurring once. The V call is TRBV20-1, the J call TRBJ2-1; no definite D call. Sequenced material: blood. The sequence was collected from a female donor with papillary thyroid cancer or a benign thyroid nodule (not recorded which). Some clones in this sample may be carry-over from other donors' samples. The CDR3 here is CSADSLKSYNEQFF. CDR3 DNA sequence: TGCAGTGCGGATAGCTTGAAGTCCTACAATGAGCAGTTCTTC.